This T cell receptor beta chain came from a study of human T cells and chemical hapten exposure. Overall study: Variability of per-sample TCR yields stemmed mainly from small differences in pooled library volume. Study findings and constraints: DPC sensitization left the count of TCRs above 1 in 1000 unchanged.

Researchers extracted total RNA from unfractionated whole blood. Trimming stripped 0 bases from V and 0 bases from J, with 6 bases between. CDR3 length equals 15 residues. From germline, CDR1 is MNHNS and CDR2 SASEGT. Unique molecular identifiers were attached to individual cDNA molecules during library preparation. In the original workflow: A per-sample median of approximately 87,000 TCRs was observed, with counts ranging from about 20,000 to 690,600. A single record per CDR3 protein comes from TCRdb applying MiXCR to the 5' RACE reads. In this record, the V and J calls reflect TCRdb's handling and not the investigators' own analysis. Altogether roughly 81,000 distinct CDR3 sequences are present, 15% being singletons, with the ten largest covering approximately 6.3%. About this clonotype itself: Its matching antigen is unknown.

The chain recombines TRBV6-1 with TRBJ1-5, with unresolved D. The receptor's source is a female donor in good health. CDR3 DNA sequence: TGTGCCAGCAGTGAAGCGAGGCGTAGCAATCAGCCCCAGCATTTT. As protein: CASSEARRSNQPQHF.